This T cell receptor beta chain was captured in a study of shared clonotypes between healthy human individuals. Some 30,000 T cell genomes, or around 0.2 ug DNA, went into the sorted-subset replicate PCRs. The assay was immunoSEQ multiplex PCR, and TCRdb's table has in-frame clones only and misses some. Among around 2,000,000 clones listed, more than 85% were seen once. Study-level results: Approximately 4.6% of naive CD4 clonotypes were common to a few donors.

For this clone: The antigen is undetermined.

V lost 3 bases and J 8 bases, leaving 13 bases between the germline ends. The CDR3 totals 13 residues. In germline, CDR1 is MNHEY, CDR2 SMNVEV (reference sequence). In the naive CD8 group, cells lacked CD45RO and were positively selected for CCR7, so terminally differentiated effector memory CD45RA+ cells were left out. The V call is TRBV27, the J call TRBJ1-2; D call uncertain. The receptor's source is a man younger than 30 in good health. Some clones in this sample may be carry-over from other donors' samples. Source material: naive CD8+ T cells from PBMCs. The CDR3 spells CASSLTWAAGYTF. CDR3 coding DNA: TGTGCCAGCAGTTTGACCTGGGCTGCAGGCTACACCTTC.